This T cell receptor beta chain was found in a study of beta chain features in type 1 diabetes. Whole-study context: No age, gender or cell yield differences were seen between patients and healthy donors. Study-wide points: A cDNA-based sequencing approach could over-represent cells with high TCR expression.

Sequencing targeted expressed TCRB transcripts, as all isolated RNA had been reverse transcribed. Profiling relied on immunoSEQ multiplex PCR, and the TCRdb table lists in-frame clones only, not all of them. The table shows 300,000 to 450,000 clones, with approximately 12% occurring only once. As concerns this clone: The target antigen is unknown.

The CDR3 contains 15 residues. The chain uses TRBV21-1 and TRBJ1-2; the table's D call, TRBD1, was not checked against the DNA. TRBV21-1 is a recognized pseudogene. Sequences were obtained from naive CD4+ T cells from blood. The sequence came from a man between 18 and 35 years old in good health. DNA of the CDR3: TGTGCCAGCAGCCGATGGGACACCTGGATATGCGGCTACACCTTC. This translates into CASSRWDTWICGYTF.